Listed below are T cell receptor beta chains from one sample, sequenced in a study of blood T cell repertoires in COVID-19. Some clones are missing from TCRdb's copy, which holds only in-frame ones; the method was immunoSEQ multiplex PCR. The sample contains some 200,000 clones, approximately 90% of which appear only once. The sample comprised peripheral blood. The receptor source for this set is a man older than 75 with acute or convalescent COVID-19. Each CDR3 is given with its conserved first and last residue. D genes are given only for firm matches. Some rows have no size entry. The others give once, few or many, or a class for an expanded clone.

J gene,V gene,clone size,D gene,CDR3 DNA,CDR3 protein
TRBJ2-5,TRBV3-1/TRBV3-2,.,TRBD2,TGTGCCAGCAGCCAAGCGGTAGCGGGAGGGTTGGCGACCCAGTACTTC,CASSQAVAGGLATQYF
TRBJ1-2,TRBV28,.,.,TGTGCCAGCAGTCCTCACAGCGGTGGCTATGGCTACACCTTC,CASSPHSGGYGYTF
TRBJ2-1,TRBV30,.,TRBD2,TGTGCCTGGAGTCCCACCGGACTAGGGGCCTTCAATGAGCAGTTCTTC,CAWSPTGLGAFNEQFF
TRBJ2-3,TRBV2,.,TRBD2,TGTGCCAGCAGTGAAACTAGCGGGAGATCAGATACGCAGTATTTT,CASSETSGRSDTQYF
TRBJ2-2,TRBV30,once,.,TGTGCCTGGAGGGATTTAACAGCCACCGGGGAGCTGTTTTTT,CAWRDLTATGELFF
TRBJ2-3,TRBV28,.,TRBD1,TGTGCCAGCCGACAGGGGTATAGCACAGATACGCAGTATTTT,CASRQGYSTDTQYF
TRBJ2-7,TRBV9,few,.,TGTGCCAGCAATACTCCCCCTACGTGCTACGAGCAGTACTTC,CASNTPPTCYEQYF
TRBJ2-4,TRBV3-1/TRBV3-2,once,TRBD1,TGTGCCAGCAGCCAAGAGAGGCCGACAGGGCGGTCACTAGCCAAAAACATTCAGTACTTC,CASSQERPTGRSLAKNIQYF
TRBJ1-1,TRBV7-6,.,.,TGTGCCAGCAGCTTGCATGGGGGGGCCGCTGAAGCTTTCTTT,CASSLHGGAAEAFF
TRBJ2-7,TRBV9,.,.,TGTGCCAGCAGCGTCCACAGGGTGTCCTACGAGCAGTACTTC,CASSVHRVSYEQYF
TRBJ1-1,TRBV2,.,TRBD1,TGTGCCACCCTGACAGGGGTCACTGAAGCTTTCTTT,CATLTGVTEAFF
TRBJ2-1,TRBV3-1/TRBV3-2,.,.,TGTGCCAGCAGCCAATGGAGCGTAAATGAGCAGTTCTTC,CASSQWSVNEQFF
TRBJ1-1,TRBV3-1/TRBV3-2,.,.,TGTGCCAGCAGCCAAGATGGAGGGTTCACTGAAGCTTTCTTT,CASSQDGGFTEAFF
TRBJ1-2,TRBV19,.,.,TGTGCCAGTCATACCAGGGCCTATGGCTACACCTTC,CASHTRAYGYTF
TRBJ2-2,TRBV2,once,TRBD1,TGTGCCACTACCGGGACAGGGAGTATCACCGGGGAGCTGTTTTTT,CATTGTGSITGELFF
TRBJ2-2,TRBV19,.,.,TGTGCCAGTGGGGCAGCGAACACCGGGGAGCTGTTTTTT,CASGAANTGELFF
TRBJ2-7,TRBV30,.,TRBD2,TGTGCCTGGAGCCGCCCCCCTCAGCGGGAGGGCCGCTACGAGCAGTACTTC,CAWSRPPQREGRYEQYF
TRBJ2-3,TRBV5-4,.,TRBD2,TGTGCCAGCAGCTTAGTGACGGGAGGGACTGATACGCAGTATTTT,CASSLVTGGTDTQYF
TRBJ2-1,TRBV11-2,.,TRBD2,TGTGCCAGCAGCTTAGCGGGAGGGCGCTACAATGAGCAGTTCTTC,CASSLAGGRYNEQFF
TRBJ1-5,TRBV12-1,.,.,TGTGCCAGCAGCTTTTGCCATTCAAAACGGGACAGCCGATCCATAAGCAATCAGCCCCAGCATTTT,CASSFCHSKRDSRSISNQPQHF
TRBJ1-4,TRBV27,.,.,TGTGCCAGCAGTTTCAGGGTCGGGAAACTGTTTTTT,CASSFRVGKLFF
TRBJ1-4,TRBV7-9,.,.,TGTGCCAGCAGCAAACAGCACAGTACGGGACTTAATGAAAAACTGTTTTTT,CASSKQHSTGLNEKLFF
TRBJ2-1,TRBV5-1,.,TRBD1,TGCGCCAGCAGCAAGGGACAGTCCTACAATGAGCAGTTCTTC,CASSKGQSYNEQFF
TRBJ2-3,TRBV15,.,.,TGTGCCACCAGCAGAGCGGGGACTAGCACAGATACGCAGTATTTT,CATSRAGTSTDTQYF
TRBJ2-7,TRBV6-1,.,.,TGTGCCAGCAGTGAGTCAGGGGTCCCCTACGAGCAGTACTTC,CASSESGVPYEQYF
TRBJ2-7,TRBV6-5,.,.,TGTGCCAGCAGTTACACTGACACCTACTCCTACGAGCAGTACTTC,CASSYTDTYSYEQYF
TRBJ1-4,TRBV5-4,.,TRBD1,TGTGCCAGCAGCTTGGATCAGGGGACAGGGGTGGAAAAACTGTTTTTT,CASSLDQGTGVEKLFF
TRBJ2-1,TRBV5-1,.,.,TGCGCCAGCACTCTCACAGGGAACCACAATGAGCAGTTCTTC,CASTLTGNHNEQFF
TRBJ2-1,TRBV20-1,.,TRBD2,TGCAGTGCTAGTAGGACTAGAGTCTACAATGAGCAGTTCTTC,CSASRTRVYNEQFF
TRBJ1-4,TRBV6-5,.,.,TGTGCCAGCAGTTACTTGGACAGTAGAAACGAAAAACTGTTTTTT,CASSYLDSRNEKLFF
TRBJ1-1,TRBV7-8,once,.,TGTGCCAGCAGCCCAGGACTGACGAACACTGAAGCTTTCTTT,CASSPGLTNTEAFF
TRBJ2-2,TRBV24-1,.,.,TGTGCCACCCGATCTTTGGCTGGGGAGCTGTTTTTT,CATRSLAGELFF
TRBJ1-2,TRBV28,.,.,TGTGCCAGCAGTTTACGGGGAAGTCAGCGGTCCTACACCTTC,CASSLRGSQRSYTF
TRBJ2-7,TRBV28,.,.,TGTGCCAGCAGTTTATACAGGGCGAGCTCCTACGAGCAGTACTTC,CASSLYRASSYEQYF
TRBJ2-1,TRBV5-1,.,TRBD2,TGCGCCAGCAGCCAGGGGACTAGCTTCAATGAGCAGTTCTTC,CASSQGTSFNEQFF
TRBJ1-2,TRBV7-9,.,.,TGTGCCAGCAGCTTTGAGGGTTTAGGCTATGGCTACACCTTC,CASSFEGLGYGYTF
TRBJ1-2,TRBV2,.,.,TGTGCCAGCAGGCGGGACGGCGAATCGAAAGGCTACACCTTC,CASRRDGESKGYTF
TRBJ2-1,TRBV5-1,.,TRBD2,TGCGCCAGCAGCTTGGGTGCTAGCGGGAGAGGTGATGAGCAGTTCTTC,CASSLGASGRGDEQFF
TRBJ1-1,TRBV19,few,.,TGTGCCAGTAGTAACAGAGGGACTGAAGCTTTCTTT,CASSNRGTEAFF